This entry features one T cell receptor (beta chain) sequence. The sample comes from a study of cytomegalovirus exposure and HLA in healthy donors. V was clipped by 2 bases and J by 9 bases; unmatched bases: 8. The CDR3 totals 16 residues. The germline gives CDR1 SGHVS, CDR2 FNYEAQ. Primers: 60 Vbeta forward and 13 Jbeta reverse. Clones were read by immunoSEQ multiplex PCR, and TCRdb kept only the in-frame ones, dropping some. Among 100,000 to 150,000 clones listed, 72% were seen once. The chain uses TRBV7-6 and TRBJ1-6; 9 bases line up with TRBD1. Sequenced sample: PBMCs. The source is a man aged 30-40 years in good health and CMV-seronegative. The CDR3 bases are TGTGCCAGCAGCTTAAGACAGGGACAGGGTAGTTCACCCCTCCACTTT. Protein: CASSLRQGQGSSPLHF.